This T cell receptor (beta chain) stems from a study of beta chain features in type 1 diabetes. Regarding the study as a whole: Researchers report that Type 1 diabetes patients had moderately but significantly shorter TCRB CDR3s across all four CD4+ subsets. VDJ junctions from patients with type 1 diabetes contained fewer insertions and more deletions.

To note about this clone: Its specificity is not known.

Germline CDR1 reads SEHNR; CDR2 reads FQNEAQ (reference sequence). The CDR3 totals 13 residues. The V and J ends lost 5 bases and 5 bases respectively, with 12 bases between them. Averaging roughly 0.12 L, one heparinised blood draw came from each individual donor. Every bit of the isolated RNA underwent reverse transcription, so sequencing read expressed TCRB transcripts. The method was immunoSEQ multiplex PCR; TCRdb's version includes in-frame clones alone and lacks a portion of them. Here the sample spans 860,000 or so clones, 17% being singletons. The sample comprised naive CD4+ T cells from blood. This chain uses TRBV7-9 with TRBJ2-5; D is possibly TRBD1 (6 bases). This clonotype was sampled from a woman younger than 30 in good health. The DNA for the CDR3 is TGTGCCAGCAGCAAACAGGGTCGGGAGACCCAGTACTTC. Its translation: CASSKQGRETQYF.